What follows describes a single TCR beta chain. Its antigen is still unknown. V was trimmed by 3 bases and J by 9 bases, leaving 11 bases between them. CDR3 length: 12 amino acids. These data originate in a study of CD8 T cells in Susac syndrome. Overall study findings and caveats: TEMRA cells and active patients showed peak Susac CD8+ clonal expansion.

An amount of RNA that ranged from 0.5 to 1 ug was reverse transcribed with random hexamers. TCRdb reprocessed the immunoSEQ multiplex PCR reads via MiXCR and lists one record per CDR3 protein. The table includes fewer than 90,000 distinct CDR3 sequences, approximately 93% detected once. This chain uses TRBV12-3 or TRBV12-4 with TRBJ1-2; D might be TRBD1 (5 bases). Input material: CD8+ T cells from PBMCs. The TCR originated in a human donor with Susac syndrome. The CDR3 coding sequence is TGTGCCAGCAGTTTTGGAGGGGTTAGCTACACCTTC. The encoded protein is CASSFGGVSYTF.